This TCR beta chain stems from a study of CXCR3-negative and CXCR3-positive naive CD8 T cells. Study-wide results and limits: Greater hydrophobicity was found in TRB CDR3s of CXCR3-positive naive cells than of CXCR3-negative naive cells. Naive cells that were CXCR3-negative or CXCR3-positive used TRBV-TRBJ genes alike, while memory cells diverged.

About this clonotype itself: Its matching antigen is unknown.

Germline lookup yields CDR1 SEHNR and CDR2 FQNEAQ (reference sequence). This CDR3 has 15 amino acids. The libraries of TRB cDNA were prepared using 5' RACE with UMI labels. TCRdb reworked the 5' RACE reads into one entry per CDR3 protein, no DNA. Its clone listing holds 100,000 to 150,000 distinct CDR3 sequences. A CD45RO-CCR7+CD27+CD95- profile was what naive CD8+ T cells displayed. Sequencing input: naive CXCR3- CD8+ T cells from blood. Subset given: CD45RO-CCR7+CD27+CD95- naive CD8+ T cells lacking CXCR3 (TNR3-). The receptor comes from a human donor in good health. Some clones in this sample may be carry-over from other donors' samples. The V gene is TRBV7-9, the J gene TRBJ2-1; TCRdb lists TRBD1, though no DNA is available to test this call. This CDR3 reads CASSLSPGTDNEQFF.